The 15 T cell receptor beta chains below all came from one sample that was sequenced in a study of T cell changes during pregnancy in multiple sclerosis. Repertoires were generated with immunoSEQ multiplex PCR, while TCRdb's copy carries only in-frame clones and drops some. The table shows roughly 29,000 clones, with more than 85% occurring only once. The input for sequencing was CD4+ T cells from peripheral blood mononuclear cells, taken in the first trimester of pregnancy. The receptors come from a female donor in good health, enrolled as a control in a pregnancy study.

The rearrangement links TRBV29-1 to TRBJ2-3; 10 positions match TRBD2. Trimming cost V 2 bases and J 2 bases; bases outside gene matches: 1. The CDR3 has 14 residues. CDR1 and CDR2 (germline): SQVTM, ANQGSEA. The CDR3 here is CSVETSGATDTQYF. In nucleotides, the CDR3 is TGCAGCGTTGAAACTAGCGGGGCCACAGATACGCAGTATTTT.

J is TRBJ2-7 and V is TRBV7-2; 11 positions match TRBD2. V lost 1 base, J lost 1 base, and 3 bases stayed unmatched. The CDR3 contains 16 residues. Germline V CDR1 and CDR2: SGHTA, FQGNSA. The CDR3: CASSLEGTSGSYEQYF. In nucleotides, the CDR3 is TGTGCCAGCAGCTTAGAAGGGACTAGCGGTTCCTACGAGCAGTACTTC.

The rearrangement links TRBV7-3 to TRBJ2-3; 14 positions agree with TRBD2. CDR1 and CDR2 from the germline V gene are SGHTA and FQGTGA. V lost 6 bases and J lost 6; bases outside the gene matches: 8. This CDR3 region has 16 residues. The CDR3: CASRPPGLAGADTQYF. The CDR3 DNA reads TGTGCCAGCAGGCCTCCGGGACTAGCGGGAGCCGATACGCAGTATTTT. The full variable domain, in which reference TRBV7-3 and TRBJ2-3 provide the parts outside the CDR3, is GAGVSQTPSNKVTEKGKYVELRCDPISGHTALYWYRQSLGQGPEFLIYFQGTGAADDSGLPNDRFFAVRPEGSVSTLKIQRTERGDSAVYLCASRPPGLAGADTQYFGPGTRLTVL.

V is TRBV11-2 and J is TRBJ2-3; D is uncertain. The CDR3 extends over 12 amino acids. Germline CDR1 reads SGHAT; CDR2 reads FQNNGV. V lost 7 bases and J lost 0, with 5 bases in between. In DNA, the CDR3 is TGTGCCAGCAAAGCAAGCACAGATACGCAGTATTTT. Protein: CASKASTDTQYF.

The chain couples TRBV28 to TRBJ1-1; D is unclear. Trimming cost V 4 bases and J 10 bases, with 22 bases left between them. The CDR3 spans 15 residues. The germline gives CDR1 MDHEN, CDR2 SYDVKM. CDR3 coding DNA: TGTGCCAGCAGTTCCCCGACCCCTGGGAGGCTTGGAGCTTTCTTT. This translates into CASSSPTPGRLGAFF.

The CDR3 is CASSTLAGGYTGELFF. The CDR3 DNA reads as TGCGCCAGCAGCACCCTAGCGGGGGGGTACACCGGGGAGCTGTTTTTT. The chain combines TRBV5-1 with TRBJ2-2; 12 bases agree with TRBD2. Germline V gives CDR1 SGHRS, CDR2 YFSETQ. The CDR3 runs 16 residues. Trimming at V came to 4 bases and at J to 3 bases, leaving 4 bases not matched to a gene.

This clone was observed a single time. The rearrangement links TRBV11-3 to TRBJ2-1, with a possible D match to TRBD1 (6 bases). The length of the CDR3 is 14 residues. Trimming removed 2 bases from V and 7 bases from J, with 12 bases in between. Germline CDR1 reads SGHNT; CDR2 reads YENEEA. The CDR3 DNA sequence: TGTGCCAGCAGCTTACACAGGGACGGTAATGAGCAGTTCTTC. Amino acids: CASSLHRDGNEQFF.

V gene TRBV2 combines with J gene TRBJ1-4; TRBD1 is a possible D gene (5 bases). The CDR3 has 14 amino acids. Germline assignment: CDR1 SNHLY and CDR2 FYNNEI. V lost 5 bases to trimming and J lost 10 bases, with 17 bases between them. Written as DNA, the CDR3 is TGTGCCAGCAGTCCCCTCCAGGGCCAAGGAAAACTGTTTTTT. Its translation is CASSPLQGQGKLFF.

The chain has TRBV4-2 and TRBJ1-1, with a tentative D call TRBD1 (5 bases). The CDR3 contains 15 residues. Trimming cost V 0 bases and J 4 bases, with 12 bases left between them. Per germline, CDR1 LGHNA and CDR2 YNFKEQ. The CDR3 spells CASSQDPGRSTEAFF. The CDR3, as DNA: TGTGCCAGCAGCCAAGACCCAGGGAGGAGCACTGAAGCTTTCTTT.

This chain joins TRBV6-5 and TRBJ2-7; TRBD1 aligns across 7 bases. This CDR3 is built from 14 residues. Germline V gene lookup returns CDR1 MNHEY and CDR2 SVGAGI. V shed 6 bases, J shed 4 bases, and the junction held 9 bases outside the gene matches. The DNA for the CDR3 is TGTGCCAGCAGAAACCGGGACAGAAGATACGAGCAGTACTTC. Its translation is CASRNRDRRYEQYF.

The chain carries TRBV25-1 and TRBJ1-2, with TRBD1 as a possible D gene (6 bases). The CDR3 loop spans 14 amino acids. V was cut by 2 bases and J by 6 bases, with 13 bases left in between. Germline CDR1 and CDR2: MGHDK and SYGVNS. The CDR3 here is CASSETGGRDGYTF. In DNA form, the CDR3 reads TGTGCCAGCAGTGAAACGGGGGGGCGCGATGGCTACACCTTC.

The DNA of the CDR3 is TGTGCCAGCAGCCCGAGGGGACAGGGGGCCTATGGCTACACCTTC. Its protein product is CASSPRGQGAYGYTF. The chain uses TRBV7-8 and TRBJ1-2; 12 nucleotides line up with TRBD1. Trimming removed 5 bases from V and 4 bases from J; junction bases left unmatched: 5. This CDR3 comprises 15 residues. Per the germline V gene, CDR1 is SGHVS and CDR2 is FQNEAQ.

The chain combines TRBV28 with TRBJ1-6; weak D call: TRBD1 (5 bases). V lost 3 bases and J 10 bases, leaving 16 bases between the germline ends. The CDR3 is 15 residues long. Germline loops: CDR1 MDHEN, CDR2 SYDVKM. The chain's CDR3 is CASSFWSVRASPLHF. The DNA of the CDR3 is TGTGCCAGCAGTTTCTGGAGTGTCAGGGCCTCACCCCTCCACTTT. Full variable domain (missing parts from reference TRBV28 and TRBJ1-6): DVKVTQSSRYLVKRTGEKVFLECVQDMDHENMFWYRQDPGLGLRLIYFSYDVKMKEKGDIPEGYSVSREKKERFSLILESASTNQTSMYLCASSFWSVRASPLHFGNGTRLTVT.

V is TRBV6-1 and J is TRBJ1-2; 8 nucleotides agree with TRBD1. The length of the CDR3 is 14 residues. The ends lost 0 bases at V and 9 bases at J; junction bases unmatched: 6. From germline, CDR1 is MNHNS and CDR2 SASEGT. The CDR3 region is CASSEAGRGLSYTF. CDR3 nucleotides: TGTGCCAGCAGTGAAGCTGGCAGGGGGCTAAGCTACACCTTC.

The rearrangement joins TRBV6-5 to TRBJ1-2; D possibly corresponds to TRBD1 (6 bases). V shed 7 bases and J shed 3 bases, with 18 bases lying between them. The CDR3 has 15 residues. The germline V gene encodes CDR1 MNHEY and CDR2 SVGAGI. CDR3 loop: CASTKGGGADYGYTF. The CDR3 DNA sequence: TGTGCCAGCACCAAGGGGGGGGGCGCCGACTATGGCTACACCTTC.